This TCR beta chain derives from a study of cytotoxic CD8 clonotypes in ibrutinib-treated CLL. Study-wide background: Response samples were obtained once patients had received a median around twelve months of treatment, range 6 to 36. On average, more than 90,000 productive rearrangements and around 260,000 productive templates per sample.

Investigators sourced approximately 2 micrograms of genomic DNA from cryopreserved PBMCs for TCR beta libraries. Germline V gene sequence: CDR1 WNHNN, CDR2 SYGVQD (reference sequence). The length of the CDR3 is 15 residues. V shed 3 bases, J shed 4 bases, and the junction held 7 bases outside the gene matches. Profiling relied on immunoSEQ multiplex PCR, and the TCRdb table lists in-frame clones only, not all of them. The sample holds approximately 320,000 clones, 67% seen once. The V call is TRBV10-1, the J call TRBJ2-3, with TRBD1 matching over 7 bases. The origin of this receptor is a human donor with chronic lymphocytic leukemia. This specimen was PBMCs, taken after 36 months of ibrutinib treatment. The CDR3 sequence: CASSDRTGDPDTQYF. Written as DNA, the CDR3 is TGCGCCAGCAGTGACAGGACAGGAGATCCAGATACGCAGTATTTT.